These 8 T cell receptor beta chains share one sample of origin, sequenced in a study of cytomegalovirus exposure and HLA in healthy donors. PCR employed 60 Vbeta and 13 Jbeta primers. The data were produced by immunoSEQ multiplex PCR, yet TCRdb's version contains in-frame clones alone and is incomplete. The repertoire holds 150,000 to 200,000 clones, with more than 75% as singletons. Sequencing was performed on PBMCs. The source of these receptors is a woman younger than 35 in good health and CMV-seronegative.

The rearrangement joins TRBV7-9 to TRBJ2-1; D uncertain. This CDR3 is 14 amino acids long. The V and J ends lost 5 bases and 1 base respectively, with 9 bases between them. Germline V gene data show CDR1 as SEHNR and CDR2 as FQNEAQ (reference sequence). CDR3 DNA: TGTGCCAGCAGCCCGACGGGTTCCTACAATGAGCAGTTCTTC. Its protein is CASSPTGSYNEQFF. Based on the CDR3 plus reference TRBV7-9 and TRBJ2-1, the full variable domain is DTGVSQNPRHKITKRGQNVTFRCDPISEHNRLYWYRQTLGQGPEFLTYFQNEAQLEKSRLLSDRFSAERPKGSFSTLEIQRTEQGDSAMYLCASSPTGSYNEQFFGPGTRLTVL.

This clone has only one observation. The genes are TRBV7-3 and TRBJ2-7, with D unresolved. The germline V gene encodes CDR1 SGHTA and CDR2 FQGTGA. With 5 bases removed from V and 0 bases from J, the gap between germline ends came to 8 bases. This CDR3 region has 13 residues. CDR3 sequence reads: CASSPLPSYEQYF. In nucleotides, the CDR3 is TGTGCCAGCAGCCCCCTACCCTCCTACGAGCAGTACTTC.

This clone was observed once. CDR3 amino acids: CASSQRSPTYEQYF. The CDR3 DNA sequence: TGTGCCAGCAGTCAGAGGTCTCCCACCTACGAGCAGTACTTC. The chain joins TRBV7-2 to TRBJ2-7; no firm D call. Germline-derived CDR1 and CDR2 are SGHTA and FQGNSA. Trimming removed 6 bases from V and 2 bases from J, with 14 bases in between. This CDR3 is built from 14 residues.

The rearrangement joins TRBV15 to TRBJ2-5; D is ambiguous. This CDR3 spans 13 amino acids. V was clipped by 0 bases and J by 3 bases, with 5 bases between them. Per germline, CDR1 LNHNV and CDR2 YYDKDF (reference sequence). CDR3 loop: CATSRDAEETQYF. CDR3 sequence (DNA): TGTGCCACCAGCAGAGATGCGGAAGAGACCCAGTACTTC.

The chain uses TRBV4-2 and TRBJ2-2; TRBD2 aligns across 7 bases. The CDR3 contains 18 residues. Germline V gives CDR1 LGHNA, CDR2 YNFKEQ. V was clipped by 2 bases and J by 4 bases; unmatched bases: 13. CDR3 sequence reads: CASSQPGGGGSTTGELFF. The CDR3 coding sequence is TGTGCCAGCAGCCAACCAGGAGGCGGGGGATCAACCACCGGGGAGCTGTTTTTT.

The chain uses TRBV5-1 and TRBJ2-7; TRBD2 aligns across 10 bases. CDR1 SGHRS and CDR2 YFSETQ come from the germline V gene. V was pared by 3 bases and J by 2 bases, with 5 bases of the junction left unmatched. This CDR3 contains 15 residues. The CDR3 loop is CASSWSGRETYEQYF. CDR3 coding DNA: TGCGCCAGCAGCTGGAGCGGGAGGGAAACCTACGAGCAGTACTTC.

V usage is TRBV11-3 and J usage is TRBJ1-1, with unresolved D. Germline lookup yields CDR1 SGHNT and CDR2 YENEEA. The CDR3 is 11 amino acids. With 5 bases removed from V and 5 bases from J, the gap between germline ends came to 6 bases. The CDR3, as DNA: TGTGCCAGCAGCCCCCTGACTGAAGCTTTCTTT. As protein: CASSPLTEAFF. The variable domain in full, completed from reference TRBV11-3 and TRBJ1-1, reads EAGVVQSPRYKIIEKKQPVAFWCNPISGHNTLYWYLQNLGQGPELLIRYENEEAVDDSQLPKDRFSAERLKGVDSTLKIQPAELGDSAVYLCASSPLTEAFFGQGTRLTVV.

A single count supports this clone. The chain carries TRBV28 and TRBJ1-5; D remains ambiguous. The CDR3 contains 16 residues. Germline V lookup: CDR1 MDHEN, CDR2 SYDVKM. The V and J ends lost 5 bases and 2 bases respectively, with 16 bases between them. CDR3 amino acids: CASSRMGGRGNQPQHF. Written as DNA, the CDR3 is TGTGCCAGCAGTAGGATGGGAGGAAGGGGCAATCAGCCCCAGCATTTT. The variable domain in full, completed from reference TRBV28 and TRBJ1-5, reads DVKVTQSSRYLVKRTGEKVFLECVQDMDHENMFWYRQDPGLGLRLIYFSYDVKMKEKGDIPEGYSVSREKKERFSLILESASTNQTSMYLCASSRMGGRGNQPQHFGDGTRLSIL.